These 27 T cell receptor beta chains were all obtained from the same sample, sequenced in a study of CD8+ T cells in alopecia areata. Lesional scalp tissue (obtained by punch biopsy) and peripheral blood were collected from alopecia areata patients. RNA, once extracted, was reverse transcribed into cDNA for use as the sequencing template. Produced via immunoSEQ multiplex PCR; TCRdb's table is partial and in-frame only. The repertoire holds more than 10,000 clones, with over 55% as singletons. The source was skin, collected at week 0. The source is a human donor with alopecia areata.

This clone has a handful of counts. This may stem from a read error, because a much larger clone lies one nucleotide away. The V gene is TRBV4-2, the J gene TRBJ1-1, with D perhaps TRBD1 (6 bases). The CDR3 is 12 amino acids. The ends were cut back, 4 bases at V and 8 bases at J, with 11 bases in the middle. CDR1 LGHNA and CDR2 YNFKEQ come from the germline V gene. The CDR3 region has the DNA TGTGCCAGCAGCCGACCGGGACAAGAAGCTTTCTTT. Translation: CASSRPGQEAFF.

The genes are TRBV9 and TRBJ2-1; possible D gene TRBD2, 5 bases. Germline lookup yields CDR1 SGDLS and CDR2 YYNGEE. V was cut by 4 bases and J by 4 bases, with 15 bases left in between. This CDR3 spans 15 amino acids. CDR3 sequence reads: CASSLASRAYNEQFF. The CDR3 region has the DNA TGTGCCAGCAGCCTCGCTAGCAGAGCATACAATGAGCAGTTCTTC.

The sample holds a few counts of this clone. The V call is TRBV2, the J call TRBJ1-5, with D unresolved. Germline values: CDR1 SNHLY, CDR2 FYNNEI. This CDR3 contains 14 residues. The V end lost 6 bases, the J end lost 0 bases, and 9 bases lay between the germline ends. CDR3 in amino acids: CASRAAYSNQPQHF. CDR3 coding DNA: TGTGCCAGCAGGGCAGCTTATAGCAATCAGCCCCAGCATTTT.

This rearrangement joins TRBV6-1 to TRBJ2-1; 11 positions match TRBD2. After removal of 11 bases from V and 4 bases from J, the junction contained 7 bases not matched to a gene. Germline V gene lookup returns CDR1 MNHNS and CDR2 SASEGT. The CDR3 totals 14 residues. CDR3 amino acids: CAGQTSGMYNEQFF. The CDR3 DNA is TGTGCCGGGCAGACTAGCGGGATGTACAATGAGCAGTTCTTC.

The rearrangement joins TRBV30 to TRBJ2-1; 10 bases are shared with TRBD2. This CDR3 is 14 amino acids long. Trimming took 2 bases from V and 9 from J; bases not matched to a gene: 7. CDR1 and CDR2 (germline): GTSNPN, SVGIG (reference sequence). The CDR3 sequence is CAWSFGLAASEQFF. DNA for the CDR3: TGTGCCTGGAGTTTCGGACTAGCGGCAAGTGAGCAGTTCTTC.

This chain joins TRBV29-1 and TRBJ2-1; D is perhaps TRBD1 or TRBD2 (7 bases each). CDR1 and CDR2 from the germline V gene are SQVTM and ANQGSEA. The V end was cut by 7 bases, the J end by 2 bases, with 18 bases between. The CDR3 is made up of 15 amino acids. As DNA, the CDR3 is TGCAGCGCGGGGGGCCGGCAGGGGGCCTACAATGAGCAGTTCTTC. This gives the protein CSAGGRQGAYNEQFF.

This chain uses TRBV6-5 with TRBJ2-7, with D perhaps matching TRBD2 (6 bases). Germline CDR1 is MNHEY and CDR2 is SVGAGI. Deletions cut 3 bases from V and 4 bases from J, with 13 bases between. There are 14 residues in the CDR3. CDR3 sequence: CASSYYSGLYEQYF. CDR3 sequence (DNA): TGTGCCAGCAGTTATTATAGCGGTTTGTACGAGCAGTACTTC.

The CDR3 sequence is CAILLGGDTEAFF. The CDR3 coding sequence is TGTGCCATCCTCCTGGGGGGGGACACTGAAGCTTTCTTT. The chain recombines TRBV6-1 with TRBJ1-1; perhaps TRBD1 as D (5 bases). V gave up 10 bases and J gave up 3 bases, with 15 bases separating them. The CDR3 spans 13 residues. In germline, CDR1 is MNHNS, CDR2 SASEGT.

V and J are TRBV9 and TRBJ2-1, with D unclear. The V and J ends lost 4 bases and 5 bases respectively, with 7 bases between them. Germline CDR1 is SGDLS and CDR2 is YYNGEE. This CDR3 region has 12 residues. The CDR3 DNA sequence: TGTGCCAGCAGCCGGAATAACAATGAGCAGTTCTTC. This translates into CASSRNNNEQFF.

The chain is built from TRBV6-6 and TRBJ1-1; TRBD1 might be the D (5 bases). V was pared by 5 bases and J by 6 bases, with 19 bases between. The germline gives CDR1 MNHNY, CDR2 SVGAGI (reference sequence). The CDR3 contains 15 residues. The CDR3 nucleotides are TGTGCCAGCAGTGCGACGCCGGGGGTATTCGCTGAAGCTTTCTTT. This encodes CASSATPGVFAEAFF.

V gene TRBV5-4 combines with J gene TRBJ2-7, with D tentatively TRBD2 (5 bases). The CDR3 sequence is 14 residues long. Trimming cost V 2 bases and J 7 bases, with 16 bases left between them. CDR1 and CDR2 (germline): SGHNT, YYREEE (reference sequence). CDR3 protein: CASSFPDRGREQYF. The CDR3, as DNA: TGTGCCAGCAGCTTCCCTGACCGGGGTCGGGAGCAGTACTTC.

The chain has TRBV10-3 and TRBJ2-1, with no clear D. V was cut by 8 bases and J by 3 bases, with 20 bases left in between. This CDR3 contains 16 residues. Germline CDR1 ENHRY, CDR2 SYGVKD. CDR3 amino acids: CAIARIPMGDYNEQFF. CDR3 in DNA: TGTGCCATCGCCAGAATCCCAATGGGCGACTACAATGAGCAGTTCTTC.

A few counts support this clone. The J gene is TRBJ1-2, the V gene TRBV30; no definite D call. Trimming pared 0 bases from V and 6 bases from J, leaving 11 bases between. CDR1 is GTSNPN, CDR2 SVGIG, per germline (reference sequence). This CDR3 spans 13 amino acids. This chain's CDR3 is CAWSVNRADGYTF. Here the CDR3 DNA reads TGTGCCTGGAGTGTTAACCGGGCGGATGGCTACACCTTC. Full variable domain (remainder filled in from reference TRBV30 and TRBJ1-2): SQTIHQWPATLVQPVGSPLSLECTVEGTSNPNLYWYRQAAGRGLQLLFYSVGIGQISSEVPQNLSASRPQDRQFILSSKKLLLSDSGFYLCAWSVNRADGYTFGSGTRLTVV.

This clone was detected only once. The rearrangement links TRBV7-3 to TRBJ2-1, with a weak D call TRBD2 (6 bases). V gave up 1 base and J gave up 8 bases, with 15 bases separating them. The CDR3 loop spans 15 amino acids. Germline V gene lookup returns CDR1 SGHTA and CDR2 FQGTGA. CDR3 bases: TGTGCCAGCAGCTTAAGTGGCACCCGCGGGGATGAGCAGTTCTTC. It is translated as CASSLSGTRGDEQFF.

The genes are TRBV4-1 and TRBJ2-3; possibly TRBD2 for D (5 bases). Germline V gene lookup returns CDR1 MGHRA and CDR2 YSYEKL. The CDR3 spans 13 residues. The V and J ends lost 1 base and 6 bases respectively, with 8 bases between them. The CDR3 bases are TGCGCCAGCAGCCAAGGGAGGTCGGATACGCAGTATTTT. Encoded protein: CASSQGRSDTQYF.

DNA for the CDR3: TGTGCCAGCAGTGAATCCCAGGGGAGTTACGGGGAGCTGTTTTTT. It encodes CASSESQGSYGELFF. This chain uses TRBV25-1 with TRBJ2-2, with D maybe TRBD1 (6 bases). CDR1 MGHDK and CDR2 SYGVNS come from the germline V gene. The CDR3 covers 15 residues. Trimming took off 1 base at V and 7 bases at J, with 13 bases between the two ends.

This rearrangement joins TRBV30 to TRBJ2-1; D gene uncertain. V lost 0 bases and J lost 2, with 5 bases in between. The CDR3 length is 13 residues. Germline loops: CDR1 GTSNPN, CDR2 SVGIG (reference sequence). CDR3 in amino acids: CAWSVHTYNEQFF. In DNA, the CDR3 is TGTGCCTGGAGTGTACACACCTACAATGAGCAGTTCTTC. The full variable domain, in which reference TRBV30 and TRBJ2-1 provide the parts outside the CDR3, is SQTIHQWPATLVQPVGSPLSLECTVEGTSNPNLYWYRQAAGRGLQLLFYSVGIGQISSEVPQNLSASRPQDRQFILSSKKLLLSDSGFYLCAWSVHTYNEQFFGPGTRLTVL.

This chain links TRBV11-2 with TRBJ2-7; D is undetermined. CDR3 size: 19 residues. Between the trimmed V and J ends, which lost 1 base and 4 bases, there was a span of 26 bases. Germline lookup yields CDR1 SGHAT and CDR2 FQNNGV. CDR3 protein: CASSLVPLKGEVQIYEQYF. The CDR3 DNA sequence: TGTGCCAGCAGCTTAGTCCCACTCAAGGGTGAGGTCCAAATTTACGAGCAGTACTTC.

The sample holds a few counts of this clone. The V call is TRBV6-1, the J call TRBJ2-3; 7 bases agree with TRBD2. The length of the CDR3 is 16 residues. Germline values: CDR1 MNHNS, CDR2 SASEGT. With V trimmed by 0 bases and J by 1 base, 4 bases remained unmatched. The CDR3 bases are TGTGCCAGCAGTGAAGCGGTTGGGGGGGGCACAGATACGCAGTATTTT. This gives the protein CASSEAVGGGTDTQYF.

The chain has TRBV6-1 and TRBJ2-7; 8 positions match TRBD1. The CDR3 is made up of 15 amino acids. Germline V gene data show CDR1 as MNHNS and CDR2 as SASEGT. The junction had 8 bases not matched to a gene; V was cut back by 5 bases and J by 2 bases. This CDR3 is CASSSRDRRTYEQYF. CDR3 DNA sequence: TGTGCCAGCAGTTCCCGGGACAGGCGAACCTACGAGCAGTACTTC.

The rearrangement joins TRBV15 to TRBJ1-2, with TRBD1 matching 8 bases. The CDR3 runs 20 residues. The V and J ends lost 0 bases and 6 bases, in that order; junction bases with no gene match: 21. CDR1 and CDR2 (germline): LNHNV, YYDKDF (reference sequence). In nucleotides, the CDR3 is TGTGCCACCAGCAGAGAGGTATTACGGGGGACAGGTCGGACAAAGGATGGCTACACCTTC. Amino acid sequence: CATSREVLRGTGRTKDGYTF.

This clone turned up a few times. The chain uses TRBV2 and TRBJ2-1, with D maybe TRBD2 (6 bases). Trimming cost V 6 bases and J 1 base, with 28 bases left between them. Looked up from germline, CDR1 is SNHLY and CDR2 is FYNNEI. This CDR3 region has 20 residues. The CDR3 region is CASSLPRPLASDRSYNEQFF. The CDR3 nucleotides are TGTGCCAGCAGCTTACCCCGACCTCTGGCTAGCGATCGTTCCTACAATGAGCAGTTCTTC.

This chain connects TRBV2 to TRBJ1-1, with D perhaps TRBD1 (5 bases). The V end lost 5 bases, the J end lost 6 bases, and 16 bases lay between the germline ends. The length of the CDR3 is 14 residues. Germline lookup yields CDR1 SNHLY and CDR2 FYNNEI. The CDR3 region is CASSRFQGRAEAFF. The CDR3, as DNA: TGTGCCAGCAGTCGTTTTCAGGGCCGTGCTGAAGCTTTCTTT.

This clone was found once. The chain combines TRBV7-3 with TRBJ2-3; no reliable D call. This CDR3 is built from 14 residues. Trimming left V 2 bases short and J 3 bases short, with 9 bases between. The V gene's germline CDR1 is SGHTA and CDR2 FQGTGA. The CDR3 sequence is CASSLPSITDTQYF. The CDR3, as DNA: TGTGCCAGCAGCTTACCGTCAATAACAGATACGCAGTATTTT.

The CDR3 DNA sequence: TGTGCCAGCGGGAGGGACAGGGGACCCAACATTCAGTACTTC. Translating it yields CASGRDRGPNIQYF. This chain connects TRBV6-1 to TRBJ2-4, with 10 nucleotides matching TRBD1. The junction had 8 bases not matched to a gene; V was cut back by 8 bases and J by 7 bases. Germline assignment: CDR1 MNHNS and CDR2 SASEGT. The CDR3 sequence is 14 residues long.

This clone was picked up one time. The V call is TRBV7-2, the J call TRBJ2-3; D unresolved. The CDR3 extends over 13 amino acids. Germline V gene lookup returns CDR1 SGHTA and CDR2 FQGNSA. The germline V and J ends were trimmed by 5 bases and 4 bases, with 10 bases remaining between them. The CDR3 reads CASSPKGPDTQYF. The DNA for the CDR3 is TGTGCCAGCAGCCCAAAGGGCCCAGATACGCAGTATTTT.

The chain has TRBV5-1 and TRBJ2-7, with TRBD2 as a possible D gene (5 bases). Germline loops: CDR1 SGHRS, CDR2 YFSETQ. V was clipped by 1 base and J by 3 bases, with 26 bases between them. The CDR3 runs 19 residues. CDR3 protein: CASSLNGVVRTLNYYEQYF. The CDR3 nucleotides read TGCGCCAGCAGCTTGAACGGTGTGGTAAGGACTTTGAACTACTACGAGCAGTACTTC.